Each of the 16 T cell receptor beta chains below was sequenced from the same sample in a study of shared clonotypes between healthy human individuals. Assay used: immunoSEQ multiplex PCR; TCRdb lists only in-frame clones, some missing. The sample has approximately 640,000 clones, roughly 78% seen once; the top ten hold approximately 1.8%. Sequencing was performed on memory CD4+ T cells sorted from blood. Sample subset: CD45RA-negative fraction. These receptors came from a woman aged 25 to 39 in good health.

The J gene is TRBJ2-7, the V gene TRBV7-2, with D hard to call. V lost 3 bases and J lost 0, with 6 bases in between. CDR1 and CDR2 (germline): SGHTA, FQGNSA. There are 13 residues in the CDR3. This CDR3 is CASSLANSYEQYF. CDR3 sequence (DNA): TGTGCCAGCAGCTTGGCTAACTCCTACGAGCAGTACTTC.

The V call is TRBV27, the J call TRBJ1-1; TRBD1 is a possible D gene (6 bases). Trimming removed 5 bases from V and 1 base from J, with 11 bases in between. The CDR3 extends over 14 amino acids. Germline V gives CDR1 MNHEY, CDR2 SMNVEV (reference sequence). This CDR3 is CASSDPGQNTEAFF. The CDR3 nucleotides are TGTGCCAGCAGTGACCCGGGACAGAACACTGAAGCTTTCTTT.

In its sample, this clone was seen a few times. Written as DNA, the CDR3 is TGTGCCAGTACCCCGACAGGGTGGGCTCAGCCCCAGCATTTT. Its protein product is CASTPTGWAQPQHF. The genes are TRBV19 and TRBJ1-5, with 7 nucleotides matching TRBD1. The junction had 9 bases not matched to a gene; V was cut back by 7 bases and J by 6 bases. Germline values: CDR1 LNHDA, CDR2 SQIVND (reference sequence). The CDR3 runs 14 residues.

The CDR3 protein is CASRTGTDYGYTF. CDR3 sequence (DNA): TGTGCCAGCAGGACCGGGACAGACTATGGCTACACCTTC. This rearrangement joins TRBV6-1 to TRBJ1-2; TRBD1 agrees at 7 bases. CDR1 and CDR2 (germline): MNHNS, SASEGT. The CDR3 consists of 13 residues. The V and J ends lost 6 bases and 3 bases, in that order; junction bases with no gene match: 4.

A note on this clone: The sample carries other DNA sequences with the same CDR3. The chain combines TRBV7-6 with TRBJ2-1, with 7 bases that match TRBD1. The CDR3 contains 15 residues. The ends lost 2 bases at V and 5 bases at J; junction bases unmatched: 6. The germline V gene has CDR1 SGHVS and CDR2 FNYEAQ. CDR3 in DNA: TGTGCCAGCAGCTTACGGACAGGTCGAGACAATGAGCAGTTCTTC. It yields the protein CASSLRTGRDNEQFF.

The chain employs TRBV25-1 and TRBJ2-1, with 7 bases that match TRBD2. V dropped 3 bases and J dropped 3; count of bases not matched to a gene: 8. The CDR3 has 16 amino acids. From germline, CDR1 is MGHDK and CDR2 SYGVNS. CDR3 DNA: TGTGCCAGCAGTGATTCGTCCCGGGAGGACTACAATGAGCAGTTCTTC. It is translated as CASSDSSREDYNEQFF.

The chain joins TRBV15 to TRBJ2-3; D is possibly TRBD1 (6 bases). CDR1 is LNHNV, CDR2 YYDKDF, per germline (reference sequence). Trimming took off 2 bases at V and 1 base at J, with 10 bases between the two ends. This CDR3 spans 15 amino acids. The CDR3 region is CATSRTGKGTDTQYF. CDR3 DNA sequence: TGTGCCACCAGCAGAACAGGGAAGGGCACAGATACGCAGTATTTT.

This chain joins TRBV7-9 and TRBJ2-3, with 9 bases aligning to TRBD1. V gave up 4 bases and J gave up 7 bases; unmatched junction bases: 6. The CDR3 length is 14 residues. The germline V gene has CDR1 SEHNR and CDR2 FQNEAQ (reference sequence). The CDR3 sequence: CASSSTGGGNTQYF. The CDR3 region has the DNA TGTGCCAGCAGCTCTACAGGGGGCGGCAATACGCAGTATTTT.

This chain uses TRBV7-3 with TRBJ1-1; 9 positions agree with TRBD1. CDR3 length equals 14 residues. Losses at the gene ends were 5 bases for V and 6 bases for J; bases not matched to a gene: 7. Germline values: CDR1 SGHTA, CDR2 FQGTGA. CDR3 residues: CASSPTGGPSEAFF. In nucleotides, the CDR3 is TGTGCCAGCAGCCCAACAGGGGGCCCGTCTGAAGCTTTCTTT.

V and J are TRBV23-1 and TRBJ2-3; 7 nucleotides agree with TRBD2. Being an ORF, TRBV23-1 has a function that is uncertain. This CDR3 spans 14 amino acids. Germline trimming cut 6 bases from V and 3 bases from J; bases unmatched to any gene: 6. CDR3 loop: CASSQTSRTDTQYF. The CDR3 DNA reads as TGCGCCAGCAGCCAGACTAGCCGTACAGATACGCAGTATTTT.

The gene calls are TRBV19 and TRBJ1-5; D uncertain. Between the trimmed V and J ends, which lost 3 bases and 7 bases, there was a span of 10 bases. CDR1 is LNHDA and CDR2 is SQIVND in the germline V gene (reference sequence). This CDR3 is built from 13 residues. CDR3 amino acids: CASSMKGGQPQHF. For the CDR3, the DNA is TGTGCCAGTAGTATGAAGGGTGGGCAGCCCCAGCATTTT.

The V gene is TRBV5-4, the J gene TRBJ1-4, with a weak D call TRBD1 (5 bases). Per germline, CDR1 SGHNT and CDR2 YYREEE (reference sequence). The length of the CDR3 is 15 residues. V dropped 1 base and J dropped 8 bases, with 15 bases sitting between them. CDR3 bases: TGTGCCAGCAGCTTGCTGGGCCAGGGACGAGAAAAACTGTTTTTT. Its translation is CASSLLGQGREKLFF.

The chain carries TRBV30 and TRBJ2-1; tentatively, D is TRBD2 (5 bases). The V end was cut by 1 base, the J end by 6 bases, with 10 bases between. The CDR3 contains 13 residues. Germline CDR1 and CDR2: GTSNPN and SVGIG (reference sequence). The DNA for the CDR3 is TGTGCCTGGAGTGAAGGACTCCCCAATGAGCAGTTCTTC. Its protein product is CAWSEGLPNEQFF.

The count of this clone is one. CDR3 DNA sequence: TGTGCCAGCAGCTTAAGGGCTAGCGGAAACAATGAGCAGTTCTTC. Its translation: CASSLRASGNNEQFF. V and J are TRBV11-2 and TRBJ2-1, with 7 bases aligning to TRBD2. V lost 2 bases and J lost 5; bases outside the gene matches: 6. The CDR3 sequence is 15 residues long. CDR1 and CDR2 (germline): SGHAT, FQNNGV. Based on the CDR3 plus reference TRBV11-2 and TRBJ2-1, the full variable domain is EAGVAQSPRYKIIEKRQSVAFWCNPISGHATLYWYQQILGQGPKLLIQFQNNGVVDDSQLPKDRFSAERLKGVDSTLKIQPAKLEDSAVYLCASSLRASGNNEQFFGPGTRLTVL.

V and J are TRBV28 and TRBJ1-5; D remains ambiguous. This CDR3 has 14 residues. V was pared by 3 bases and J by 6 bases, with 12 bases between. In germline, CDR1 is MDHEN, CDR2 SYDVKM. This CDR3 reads CASSLGKGFQPQHF. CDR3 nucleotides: TGTGCCAGCAGTTTGGGGAAAGGGTTTCAGCCCCAGCATTTT.

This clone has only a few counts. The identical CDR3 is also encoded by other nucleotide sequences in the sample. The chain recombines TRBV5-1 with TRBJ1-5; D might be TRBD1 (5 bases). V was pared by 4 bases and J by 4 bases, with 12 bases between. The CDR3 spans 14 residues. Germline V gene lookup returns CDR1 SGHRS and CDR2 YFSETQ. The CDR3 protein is CASSPGGGNQPQHF. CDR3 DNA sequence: TGCGCCAGCAGCCCGGGCGGGGGAAATCAGCCCCAGCATTTT.